Listed here are 4 T cell receptor beta chains from one sample, sequenced in a study of blood T cell repertoires in COVID-19. The table came from immunoSEQ multiplex PCR; TCRdb's copy has only in-frame clones and leaves some out. The repertoire holds fewer than 200,000 clones, with around 83% as singletons. Specimen: PBMCs or T cells enriched from blood (not recorded which). These receptors came from a woman aged 45-65 years in a cohort exposed to, infected with or recovered from COVID-19 (not recorded which).

The chain is built from TRBV28 and TRBJ2-7; D is perhaps TRBD2 (5 bases). The ends were cut back, 3 bases at V and 2 bases at J, with 20 bases in the middle. Per the germline V gene, CDR1 is MDHEN and CDR2 is SYDVKM. The CDR3 spans 17 residues. CDR3 sequence (DNA): TGTGCCAGCAGTTTCGGCAGAGGGTATCGGGCCGCCTACGAGCAGTACTTC. Translating it yields CASSFGRGYRAAYEQYF.

The rearrangement uses TRBV5-5 and TRBJ2-7, with D possibly matching TRBD2 (6 bases). The CDR3 covers 15 residues. V was clipped by 4 bases and J by 7 bases, with 21 bases between them. The germline V gene encodes CDR1 SGHKS and CDR2 YYEKEE (reference sequence). CDR3 DNA sequence: TGTGCCAGCAGCCCCGAGCTAGCGTCTTTCCGTGAGCAGTACTTC. It is translated as CASSPELASFREQYF.

The chain has TRBV11-2 and TRBJ1-2; D is unclear. The V and J ends lost 5 bases and 4 bases respectively, with 17 bases between them. Germline V gene lookup returns CDR1 SGHAT and CDR2 FQNNGV. This CDR3 comprises 15 residues. The CDR3 coding sequence is TGTGCCAGCAGCAATGTCGGTGAGGGTTTCTATGGCTACACCTTC. It yields the protein CASSNVGEGFYGYTF. Filled out from reference TRBV11-2 and TRBJ1-2, the complete variable domain reads EAGVAQSPRYKIIEKRQSVAFWCNPISGHATLYWYQQILGQGPKLLIQFQNNGVVDDSQLPKDRFSAERLKGVDSTLKIQPAKLEDSAVYLCASSNVGEGFYGYTFGSGTRLTVV.

The gene calls are TRBV3-1 (or the pseudogene TRBV3-2) and TRBJ1-1; the D gene is possibly TRBD1 (6 bases). The germline V gene encodes CDR1 LGHDT and CDR2 YNNKEL (reference sequence). This CDR3 comprises 14 residues. Trimming shortened V by 5 bases and J by 1 base, and 11 bases separated the two germline ends. CDR3 protein: CASSAGVWNTEAFF. As DNA, the CDR3 is TGTGCCAGCAGCGCAGGGGTGTGGAACACTGAAGCTTTCTTT.